These T cell receptor beta chains were read from a single sample in a study of shared clonotypes between healthy human individuals. The protocol was immunoSEQ multiplex PCR, while the TCRdb copy is restricted to in-frame clones and leaves out a portion. The sample includes some 2 million clones, 85% to 95% seen only once; the top ten take 0.13%. Sequenced: naive CD4+ T cells sorted from blood. The source is a man aged 18 to 30 in good health. CDR3s include the opening cysteine and the closing phenylalanine or tryptophan. Fields, in order: D gene, clone size, J gene, V gene, CDR3 DNA, CDR3 protein. D genes are given only for firm matches. The size of a clone is reported for some rows only, either as once, few or many, or as a class for expanded clones.

- - TRBJ2-1 TRBV29-1 TGCAGCGTTGACCCCCAGCAAACCAACAATGAGCAGTTCTTC CSVDPQQTNNEQFF
TRBD2 - TRBJ2-5 TRBV30 TGTGCCTGGGCCCCCAAAGCGGGGGCGTCAGAGACCCAGTACTTC CAWAPKAGASETQYF
TRBD1 - TRBJ2-3 TRBV7-2 TGTGCCAGCAGCCAGGGACAGTCTAGCACAGATACGCAGTATTTT CASSQGQSSTDTQYF
- - TRBJ2-7 TRBV7-9 TGTGCCAGCAGCTGGGACGGATTCTACGAGCAGTACTTC CASSWDGFYEQYF
- - TRBJ1-6 TRBV7-9 TGTGCCAGCAGCCCGGGACGGTTTGAATCCCTCCACTTT CASSPGRFESLHF
- - TRBJ1-4 TRBV5-4 TGTGCCAGCAGCTTGGACGTTTTTGCAACTAATGAAAAACTGTTTTTT CASSLDVFATNEKLFF
- - TRBJ1-3 TRBV9 TGTGCCAGCAGCGTTTTTGACGGTGTAGCGGGAAACACCATATATTTT CASSVFDGVAGNTIYF
- - TRBJ2-3 TRBV30 TGTGCCTGGAGTGTACCCCGGGGGTTCACAGATACGCAGTATTTT CAWSVPRGFTDTQYF
TRBD1 - TRBJ2-5 TRBV5-4 TGTGCCAGCAGCTTTGCATCGGGACAGAACCAAGAGACCCAGTACTTC CASSFASGQNQETQYF
TRBD2 once TRBJ2-7 TRBV11-2 TGTGCCAGCAGCTTAGTAGGACTAGGTCTCTACGAGCAGTACTTC CASSLVGLGLYEQYF
TRBD2 - TRBJ2-3 TRBV28 TGTGCCAGCAGCTATAGCGGGGGGACCACGGATACGCAGTATTTT CASSYSGGTTDTQYF
- - TRBJ2-4 TRBV2 TGTGCCAGCATCCGAGGATTAGCCAAAAACATTCAGTACTTC CASIRGLAKNIQYF
TRBD1 once TRBJ1-5 TRBV28 TGTGCCAGCAGTTCTCAGGGGGCGCGGGTTTGGCAGCCCCAGCATTTT CASSSQGARVWQPQHF
TRBD1 - TRBJ1-2 TRBV6-5 TGTGCCAGTGGGGACAGGGAACCGTTTAACTATGGCTACACCTTC CASGDREPFNYGYTF
- - TRBJ1-6 TRBV5-4 TGTGCCAGCAGCTTGGGCAGTATAGCGAGCTCCTATAATTCACCCCTCCACTTT CASSLGSIASSYNSPLHF
TRBD1 once TRBJ1-6 TRBV9 TGTGCCAGCAGCGCAAGCCCACAGGGGAGTAATTCACCCCTCCACTTT CASSASPQGSNSPLHF
TRBD2 - TRBJ2-7 TRBV9 TGTGCCAGCAGCGCCAGACTAGCGGGAGGGCCTTACGAGCAGTACTTC CASSARLAGGPYEQYF
- - TRBJ1-6 TRBV29-1 TGCAGCGTGACATTTGGGACGTCTAATTCACCCCTCCACTTT CSVTFGTSNSPLHF
- - TRBJ1-6 TRBV6-5 TGTGCCAGCAGTTACCGGGAGAATTCACCCCTCCACTTT CASSYRENSPLHF
TRBD1 - TRBJ1-2 TRBV6-5 TGTGCCAGCAGCCCCGGGACAGGGAACTATGGCTACACCTTC CASSPGTGNYGYTF
TRBD2 - TRBJ2-7 TRBV2 TGTGCCAGCAGGATGACTAGCGGGATCTACGAGCAGTACTTC CASRMTSGIYEQYF
- - TRBJ2-1 TRBV4-3 TGCGCCAGCAGCCAAGGGACCTCAAGCTCCTACAATGAGCAGTTCTTC CASSQGTSSSYNEQFF
TRBD2 - TRBJ2-3 TRBV18 TGTGCCAGCTCACCACCGGAGCGGGGACCCAATACGCAGTATTTT CASSPPERGPNTQYF
- - TRBJ1-3 TRBV15 TGTGCCACCAGCAACGGACAGACGCACTCTGGAAACACCATATATTTT CATSNGQTHSGNTIYF
- - TRBJ1-5 TRBV28 TGTGCCAGCAGTTTGAGGGGGGCACAGCCCCAGCATTTT CASSLRGAQPQHF
- - TRBJ1-3 TRBV6-5 TGTGCCAGCAGGCAGGACACCAGCTCTGGAAACACCATATATTTT CASRQDTSSGNTIYF
- - TRBJ1-5 TRBV30 TGTGCCTGGAGACCCCAGGGTAACCAGCCCCAGCATTTT CAWRPQGNQPQHF
TRBD2 few TRBJ2-3 TRBV6-5 TGTGCCAGCAGGACGACTAGCGGGGGGATCTATACGCAGTATTTT CASRTTSGGIYTQYF
- once TRBJ1-3 TRBV6-1 TGTGCCAGCAGATCGGGCCATGCGGGAAACACCATATATTTT CASRSGHAGNTIYF
- - TRBJ2-4 TRBV30 TGTGCCTGGAGTCGGGACACCCGATCCAAAAACATTCAGTACTTC CAWSRDTRSKNIQYF
- - TRBJ1-2 TRBV18 TGTGCCAGCTCACCCGGGACATTTACAAGCTACACCTTC CASSPGTFTSYTF
- - TRBJ1-6 TRBV19 TGTGCCAGTAGTGTTACCGGGACATCCCGGGGCGCCCTCCACTTT CASSVTGTSRGALHF
- - TRBJ1-3 TRBV7-2 TGTGCCAGCAGCCCCCAACAGGGCTACACCATATATTTT CASSPQQGYTIYF
TRBD1 many TRBJ1-5 TRBV5-6 TGTGCCAGCAGCTTGGGGCCCGGACAGGGCGGGCAGCCCCAGCATTTT CASSLGPGQGGQPQHF
- - TRBJ1-6 TRBV5-1 TGCGCCAGCAGCGGTATATTGGGTAACCTAAGGTCACCCCTCCACTTT CASSGILGNLRSPLHF
- - TRBJ2-5 TRBV27 TGTGCCAGCAGTTTATCGCTACAGCCGATTGAGACCCAGTACTTC CASSLSLQPIETQYF
- - TRBJ2-5 TRBV28 TGTGCCAGCAGTCCCCGAGGGGGGTCCCCCCAAGAGACCCAGTACTTC CASSPRGGSPQETQYF
- - TRBJ1-1 TRBV5-1 TGCGCCAGCAGCTCCCTGGGGGGGACTGTAAACACTGAAGCTTTCTTT CASSSLGGTVNTEAFF
- - TRBJ2-7 TRBV5-4 TGTGCCAGCAGCTTGGAAGCCAGGGCATCCTACGAGCAGTACTTC CASSLEARASYEQYF
TRBD2 - TRBJ2-1 TRBV7-9 TGTGCCAGCAGCTTAGCGTGGACTAGCGGGATCAATGAGCAGTTCTTC CASSLAWTSGINEQFF
- few TRBJ1-3 TRBV28 TGTGCCAGCAGTGTAACAGCAATATGGAGCTCTGGAAACACCATATATTTT CASSVTAIWSSGNTIYF
- - TRBJ1-1 TRBV7-9 TGTGCCAGCAGCTTTGCACAGAACACTGAAGCTTTCTTT CASSFAQNTEAFF